Each of the 5 T cell receptor beta chains below was sequenced from the same sample in a study of blood T cells in healthy people across ages. Next came a second PCR, run for about 7 to 11 cycles, which used a sample-barcoded 5' primer along with a J-beta primer mix. Each CDR3 protein is one row after TCRdb ran MiXCR on the 5' RACE reads. The sample shows roughly 1,500,000 distinct CDR3 sequences, about 43% of them seen only once. The sample taken for sequencing was blood. These receptors all come from a woman between 18 and 30 years old in good health.

This clonotype was seen just once. The rearrangement uses TRBV27 and TRBJ1-6; TRBD1 is a possible D gene (6 bases). Germline V gene sequence: CDR1 MNHEY, CDR2 SMNVEV (reference sequence). This CDR3 spans 15 amino acids. Deletions cut 0 bases from V and 7 bases from J, with 10 bases between. The CDR3 sequence is CASSLSWQGNSPLHF. The CDR3 DNA follows: TGTGCCAGCAGTTTATCGTGGCAGGGGAATTCACCCCTCCACTTT.

This chain links TRBV12-3 or TRBV12-4 with TRBJ2-7, with TRBD1 identical over 7 bases. With 7 bases clipped from V and 7 bases from J, the junction kept 25 bases outside the gene matches. The length of the CDR3 is 18 residues. The CDR3 bases are TGTGCCAGCAACCTCCAAGAACACCCCTTCGACAGGGCTCCTGAGCAGTACTTC. Encoded protein: CASNLQEHPFDRAPEQYF.

The gene calls are TRBV6-2 or TRBV6-3 and TRBJ2-1, with 8 bases that match TRBD2. This CDR3 is 14 amino acids long. Germline loops: CDR1 MNHEY, CDR2 SVGEGT. The V gene end was trimmed by 1 base and the J gene end by 9 bases; junction bases not matched to a gene: 5. The CDR3 reads CASSYYGGGTEQFF. The CDR3 DNA reads as TGTGCCAGCAGTTACTACGGGGGGGGCACTGAGCAGTTCTTC.

This clonotype occurred a few times. The chain couples TRBV15 to TRBJ2-5; D is possibly TRBD2 (5 bases). The DNA matches TRBJ2-7 better at its end, which makes the J call doubtful. The CDR3 sequence is 14 residues long. The V gene's germline CDR1 is LNHNV and CDR2 YYDKDF (reference sequence). The CDR3 nucleotides are TGTGCCACCAGCAGAGATTATGGGGAGCACGAGCAGTACTTC. This codes for CATSRDYGEHEQYF.

This clonotype has just a few counts. This rearrangement joins TRBV20-1 to TRBJ2-1; 16 bases fit TRBD2. V dropped 3 bases and J dropped 9; count of bases not matched to a gene: 11. Germline V gene sequence: CDR1 DFQATT, CDR2 SNEGSKA (reference sequence). This CDR3 has 17 residues. The CDR3 loop reads CSARGLAGGPGLGEQFF. Written as DNA, the CDR3 is TGCAGTGCTAGGGGACTAGCGGGAGGGCCCGGATTAGGTGAGCAGTTCTTC.